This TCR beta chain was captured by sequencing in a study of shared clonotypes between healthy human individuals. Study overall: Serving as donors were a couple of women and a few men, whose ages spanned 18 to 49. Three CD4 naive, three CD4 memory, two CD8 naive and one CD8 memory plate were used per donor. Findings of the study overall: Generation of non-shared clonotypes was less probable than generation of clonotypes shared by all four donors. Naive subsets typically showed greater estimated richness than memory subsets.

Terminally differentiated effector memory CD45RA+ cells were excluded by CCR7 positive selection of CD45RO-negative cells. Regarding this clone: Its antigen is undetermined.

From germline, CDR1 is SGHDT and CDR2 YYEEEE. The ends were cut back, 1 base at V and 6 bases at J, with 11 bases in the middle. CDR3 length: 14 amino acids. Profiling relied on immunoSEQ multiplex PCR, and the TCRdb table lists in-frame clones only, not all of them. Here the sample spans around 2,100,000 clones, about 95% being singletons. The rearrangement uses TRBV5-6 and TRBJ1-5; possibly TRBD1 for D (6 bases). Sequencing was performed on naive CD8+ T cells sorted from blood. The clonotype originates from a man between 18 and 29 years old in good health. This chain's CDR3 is CASSLWGGTQPQHF. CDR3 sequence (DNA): TGTGCCAGCAGCTTGTGGGGGGGCACTCAGCCCCAGCATTTT.